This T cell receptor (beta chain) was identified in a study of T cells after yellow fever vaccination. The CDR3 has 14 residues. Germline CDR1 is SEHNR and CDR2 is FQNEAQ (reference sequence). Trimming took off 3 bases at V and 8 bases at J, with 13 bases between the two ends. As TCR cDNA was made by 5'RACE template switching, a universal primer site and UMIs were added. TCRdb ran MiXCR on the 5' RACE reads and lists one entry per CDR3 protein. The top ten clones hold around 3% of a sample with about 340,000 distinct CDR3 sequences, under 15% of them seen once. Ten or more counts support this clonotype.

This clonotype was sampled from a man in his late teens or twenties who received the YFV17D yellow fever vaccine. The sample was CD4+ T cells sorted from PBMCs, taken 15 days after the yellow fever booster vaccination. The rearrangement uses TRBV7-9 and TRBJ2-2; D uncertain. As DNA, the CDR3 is TGTGCCAGCAGCTTCCTACTTGCTGGAGGGGAGCTGTTTTTT. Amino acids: CASSFLLAGGELFF.